A selection of T cell receptor beta chains follows, all from one sample in a study of naive and memory T cell subsets. TCRdb reprocessed the UMI-ligation and nested PCR reads via MiXCR and lists one record per CDR3 protein. The repertoire has some 150,000 distinct CDR3 sequences, about 18% of them found once; the top ten carry 0.14%. The sequenced material came from naive CD4+ T cells from blood. These receptors all stem from a human donor in good health. The CDR3 runs from the conserved cysteine through the conserved F or W. A D gene is named only where the DNA matches it firmly. Clone size is shown for a subset of rows, as once, few, many or a class of expanded clone.

>TRBJ2-2|TRBV9|.|.
TGTGCCAGCAGCCCAAGGGGCACAGGCAAGGGAACCGGGGAGCTGTTTTTT
CASSPRGTGKGTGELFF
>TRBJ2-7|TRBV19|few|TRBD1
TGTGCCAGTAGTGAAGGACAGGGGAACTACGAGCAGTACTTC
CASSEGQGNYEQYF
>TRBJ2-1|TRBV11-2|few|.
TGTGCCAGCACCGAATCCCGACTAACCGTTAATGAGCAGTTCTTC
CASTESRLTVNEQFF
>TRBJ2-5|TRBV28|.|TRBD1
TGTGCCTGGGCCGGGACAGGGGGCGATGAGACCCAGTACTTC
CAWAGTGGDETQYF
>TRBJ2-7|TRBV7-2|few|.
TGTGCCAGCAGCTTAGAGGGGCCAGGCAGGAGCTTCTCCTACGAGCAGTACTTC
CASSLEGPGRSFSYEQYF
>TRBJ2-3|TRBV10-3|few|TRBD2
TGTGCCATCGGCCTAGCGGGAGTCACAGATACGCAGTATTTT
CAIGLAGVTDTQYF
>TRBJ2-7|TRBV6-2/TRBV6-3|few|TRBD2
TGTGCCAGCAGGGGACGGGACTACCCTTCCTACGAGCAGTACTTC
CASRGRDYPSYEQYF
>TRBJ1-1|TRBV20-1|many|TRBD1
TGCAGTGCTGCAGGGGGCTGGAGCACTGAAGCTTTCTTT
CSAAGGWSTEAFF
>TRBJ1-2|TRBV2|few|TRBD1
TGTGCCAGCAGTGGACAGGGAGATGGCTACACCTTC
CASSGQGDGYTF
>TRBJ1-1|TRBV18|few|.
TGTGCCAGCTCACCTTTGATGGGAATCGACACTGAAGCTTTCTTT
CASSPLMGIDTEAFF
>TRBJ2-7|TRBV5-4|few|TRBD1
TGTGCCAGCAGATTGACAGGGTCTTCCTCCTACGAGCAGTACTTC
CASRLTGSSSYEQYF
>TRBJ2-3|TRBV6-4|few|.
TGTGCCAGCAGTGACTCGAGCCATACGCAGTATTTT
CASSDSSHTQYF
>TRBJ2-1|TRBV10-3|few|.
TGTGCCATCAGTGAGGGTGGACTAATGAAGCGGGTTGTCGAGCAGTTCTTC
CAISEGGLMKRVVEQFF
>TRBJ2-5|TRBV6-6|few|.
TGTGCCAGCAGCACCCTGGACGGCTCCAAGTACTTC
CASSTLDGSKYF
>TRBJ2-3|TRBV7-2|few|TRBD2
TGTGCCAGCAGCTTAGCGCGTGTATTGGGACTAGCGGGAGGCACAGATACGCAGTATTTT
CASSLARVLGLAGGTDTQYF
>TRBJ1-2|TRBV5-1|few|.
TGCGCCAGCAGCTTGGACTCTGGCTACACCTTC
CASSLDSGYTF
>TRBJ2-7|TRBV12-3/TRBV12-4|.|.
TGTGCCAGCAGTTTTCGTATCTACGAGCAGTACTTC
CASSFRIYEQYF
>TRBJ1-6|TRBV6-6|.|TRBD1
TGTGCCAGCACCCACTCAACAGGGGTCGACTATAATTCACCCCTCCACTTT
CASTHSTGVDYNSPLHF
>TRBJ1-3|TRBV6-1|.|.
TGTGCCAGCAAGTCCCTGTACTCTGGAAACACCATATATTTT
CASKSLYSGNTIYF
>TRBJ2-1|TRBV6-5|few|.
TGTGCCAGCTACAGGGTAGGGGGCAATGAGCAGTTCTTC
CASYRVGGNEQFF
>TRBJ2-5|TRBV7-2|.|TRBD2
TGTGCCAGCAGACCGGGACTAGCGGGAGCAAGGGAGACCCAGTACTTC
CASRPGLAGARETQYF
>TRBJ1-4|TRBV28|few|.
TGTGCCAGCAATGGGGGAGTCGAAAAACTGTTTTTT
CASNGGVEKLFF
>TRBJ1-1|TRBV3-1|.|.
TGTGCCAGCAGCCAAATTGGGGGAGGGGGCACTGAAGCTTTCTTT
CASSQIGGGGTEAFF
>TRBJ2-5|TRBV10-3|few|TRBD1
TGTGCCATCAGTACGCCGGGACAGGGGCAAGAGACCCAGTACTTC
CAISTPGQGQETQYF
>TRBJ2-1|TRBV5-1|.|TRBD2
TGCGCCAGCTCCGGGGGGACTCCCTCACCCAGTGAGCAGTTCTTC
CASSGGTPSPSEQFF
>TRBJ1-1|TRBV6-5|.|.
TGTGCCAGCAGTTACCAAGGGGGTAGCACTGAAGCTTTCTTT
CASSYQGGSTEAFF
>TRBJ2-1|TRBV29-1|.|TRBD1
TGCAGCGTTGCAGGGGGCTCTTTCGAGCAGTTCTTC
CSVAGGSFEQFF
>TRBJ1-6|TRBV7-9|.|.
TGTGCCAGCAGCTTAGAGACTCGGGATTCACCCCTCCACTTT
CASSLETRDSPLHF
>TRBJ2-7|TRBV7-9|many|TRBD2
TGTGCCAGCAGCGGACTAGCGGGAGGGACCTACGAGCAGTACTTC
CASSGLAGGTYEQYF
>TRBJ2-5|TRBV5-1|few|TRBD2
TGCGCCAGCAGCTCTCAAGGACTAGCGGGAGCGAAGGAGACCCAGTACTTC
CASSSQGLAGAKETQYF
>TRBJ2-1|TRBV29-1|.|.
TGCAGCGTCGAGGGGGGGTCGGATGAGCAGTTCTTC
CSVEGGSDEQFF
>TRBJ1-2|TRBV12-3/TRBV12-4|.|.
TGTGCCAGCAGTTTATTGGGTGGCTACACCTTC
CASSLLGGYTF
>TRBJ2-2|TRBV24-1|few|TRBD1
TGTGCCACCAGTGATCCCCCCGGGACAGGGTCCACCGGGGAGCTGTTTTTT
CATSDPPGTGSTGELFF
>TRBJ1-3|TRBV4-1|.|.
TGCGCCAGCAGCCAACCTACGAGAAACACCATATATTTT
CASSQPTRNTIYF
>TRBJ2-5|TRBV6-2/TRBV6-3|few|.
TGTGCCAGCACCCAAGGGGGACCACGCTGGGAGACCCAGTACTTC
CASTQGGPRWETQYF
>TRBJ1-3|TRBV6-2/TRBV6-3|.|.
TGTGCCAGCAGTTCTAGGAACACCATATATTTT
CASSSRNTIYF
>TRBJ2-7|TRBV20-1|few|TRBD2
TGCAGTGCTAGAGATCAAGTTGGGACTAGCGGGAGTAGGACCTCCGAGCAGTACTTC
CSARDQVGTSGSRTSEQYF
>TRBJ2-1|TRBV20-1|.|TRBD2
TGCAGTGCTGGTCCCGGGACTACAAGACACAATGAGCAGTTCTTC
CSAGPGTTRHNEQFF
>TRBJ2-3|TRBV6-5|few|.
TGTGCCAGCAGTTACGGTGCTCTTGCGGGAGATACGCAGTATTTT
CASSYGALAGDTQYF
>TRBJ2-1|TRBV12-3/TRBV12-4|few|TRBD2
TGTGCCAGCAGCCGATCTAGCGGAGGCTCCTACAATGAGCAGTTCTTC
CASSRSSGGSYNEQFF
>TRBJ1-5|TRBV28|few|.
TGTGCCAGCAGTTTAGTCTATCAGCCCCAGCATTTT
CASSLVYQPQHF
>TRBJ2-5|TRBV3-1|few|TRBD2
TGTGCCAGCAGCCAAGATGGAGGACTAGTAACACAAGAGACCCAGTACTTC
CASSQDGGLVTQETQYF
>TRBJ2-3|TRBV10-3|few|TRBD1
TGTGCCGCTCACCGGGACAGGGGGACCACAGATACGCAGTATTTT
CAAHRDRGTTDTQYF
>TRBJ2-5|TRBV25-1|many|.
TGTGCCAGCAGTGCGGGCAGGGGTGTCGGAGAGACCCAGTACTTC
CASSAGRGVGETQYF
>TRBJ2-4|TRBV3-1|.|.
TGTGCCAGCAGCCAAGGCGACAGAGGGATTCAGTACTTC
CASSQGDRGIQYF
>TRBJ1-5|TRBV6-6|few|.
TGTGCCAGCAGTTACGAGGAAGTCAATCAGCCCCAGCATTTT
CASSYEEVNQPQHF
>TRBJ2-7|TRBV20-1|.|.
TGCAGTGCTGGGCGAAGGGTCGAAAGGACCTACGAGCAGTACTTC
CSAGRRVERTYEQYF
>TRBJ2-1|TRBV28|.|.
TGTGCCAGCACCCAGGACTACTACTCCTACAATGAGCAGTTCTTC
CASTQDYYSYNEQFF
>TRBJ2-5|TRBV18|few|.
TGTGCCAGCTCACCCCGGGTATCAGAGGAAGAGACCCAGTACTTC
CASSPRVSEEETQYF
>TRBJ2-7|TRBV20-1|.|TRBD2
TGCAGTGCTAGACAAACTAGCGGCGAACAGTACTTC
CSARQTSGEQYF
>TRBJ2-7|TRBV7-9|.|.
TGTGCCAGCAGCTCAGTCCAGGGAAAACCCTACGAGCAGTACTTC
CASSSVQGKPYEQYF
>TRBJ2-3|TRBV27|few|TRBD2
TGTGCCATCAGAGCCGGGACTAGCGTGTCGGATACGCAGTATTTT
CAIRAGTSVSDTQYF
>TRBJ1-1|TRBV28|.|.
TGTGCCAGCAGTTTGCCCCTCATAGGTTCGAACACTGAAGCTTTCTTT
CASSLPLIGSNTEAFF
>TRBJ2-2|TRBV20-1|.|.
TGCAGTGCTAGAGGACGAGCGGAAGGGGAGCTGTTTTTT
CSARGRAEGELFF